This is a list of T cell receptor beta chains from one sample in a study of shared clonotypes between healthy human individuals. Clones were read by immunoSEQ multiplex PCR, and TCRdb kept only the in-frame ones, dropping some. The table shows around 2,000,000 clones, with about 92% occurring only once. The specimen was naive CD8+ T cells from PBMCs. These receptors originate from a man aged 18 to 29 in good health. Some clones in this sample may be carry-over from other donors' samples. Both conserved end residues are part of each CDR3. Each record gives: clone size, J gene, D gene, V gene, CDR3 protein, CDR3 DNA. The D gene is left open where the match is weak. A clone size is listed for some rows: how often the clone was seen (once, few, many), or a class if it is expanded.

>-|TRBJ1-5|-|TRBV9
CASSVYAVDQPQHF
TGTGCCAGCAGCGTATATGCAGTGGACCAGCCCCAGCATTTT
>few|TRBJ1-1|-|TRBV28
CASSIVYRGASEAFF
TGTGCCAGCAGTATCGTTTACAGAGGGGCGTCTGAAGCTTTCTTT
>-|TRBJ2-1|TRBD2|TRBV27
CASSPPPGRVYEQFF
TGTGCCAGCAGTCCCCCCCCAGGGAGGGTATATGAGCAGTTCTTC
>-|TRBJ2-7|TRBD2|TRBV4-2
CASSQDLAGGPGEQYF
TGTGCCAGCAGCCAAGATCTTGCGGGAGGGCCCGGCGAGCAGTACTTC
>-|TRBJ2-7|-|TRBV9
CASSATLHPYEQYF
TGTGCCAGCAGCGCGACTCTTCACCCTTACGAGCAGTACTTC
>-|TRBJ1-5|-|TRBV5-6
CASSSRRASNQPQHF
TGTGCCAGCAGCTCCCGGCGGGCTAGCAATCAGCCCCAGCATTTT
>-|TRBJ2-7|-|TRBV19
CASSGTRTAYEQYF
TGTGCCAGTTCCGGGACGCGTACGGCGTACGAGCAGTACTTC
>-|TRBJ2-7|TRBD1|TRBV10-3
CAISEAGTGVHGQYF
TGTGCCATCAGTGAGGCCGGGACAGGGGTCCACGGGCAGTACTTC
>-|TRBJ1-5|-|TRBV27
CASSFVGRGNQPQHF
TGTGCCAGCAGTTTTGTCGGGAGAGGCAATCAGCCCCAGCATTTT
>-|TRBJ2-7|-|TRBV27
CATHVGYEQYF
TGTGCCACCCACGTGGGCTACGAGCAGTACTTC
>-|TRBJ2-2|-|TRBV9
CASSLGGRGELFF
TGTGCCAGCAGCCTAGGGGGAAGGGGGGAGCTGTTTTTT
>-|TRBJ2-7|TRBD2|TRBV7-9
CASSTLAGVSYEQYF
TGTGCCAGCAGCACCCTAGCGGGAGTTTCCTACGAGCAGTACTTC
>-|TRBJ1-2|-|TRBV28
CASSFKGNYGYTF
TGTGCCAGCAGTTTTAAAGGGAACTATGGCTACACCTTC
>few|TRBJ1-2|TRBD1|TRBV7-9
CASSSADRVERYGYTF
TGTGCCAGCAGCTCCGCTGACAGGGTTGAACGATATGGCTACACCTTC
>-|TRBJ2-3|TRBD2|TRBV13
CASSLGTSGDPDTQYF
TGTGCCAGCAGCTTAGGGACTAGCGGGGATCCAGATACGCAGTATTTT
>few|TRBJ1-1|-|TRBV5-1
CASSFVMNTEAFF
TGCGCCAGCAGCTTTGTCATGAACACTGAAGCTTTCTTT
>-|TRBJ2-5|-|TRBV5-4
CASSLLPGSPGETQYF
TGTGCCAGCAGCTTGCTCCCCGGGAGCCCGGGGGAGACCCAGTACTTC
>-|TRBJ2-5|-|TRBV28
CASSSGYGWLGETQYF
TGTGCCAGCAGTAGCGGATATGGGTGGTTGGGGGAGACCCAGTACTTC
>-|TRBJ2-3|-|TRBV4-1
CASSQVLKGNTDTQYF
TGCGCCAGCAGCCAGGTCCTAAAGGGAAACACAGATACGCAGTATTTT
>-|TRBJ1-1|-|TRBV4-2
CASSQNFGTEAFF
TGTGCCAGCAGCCAGAATTTTGGCACTGAAGCTTTCTTT
>-|TRBJ2-1|-|TRBV7-9
CASSWGTYNEQFF
TGTGCCAGCAGCTGGGGGACGTACAATGAGCAGTTCTTC
>-|TRBJ2-7|TRBD1|TRBV29-1
CSVERQGNSYEQYF
TGCAGCGTTGAACGACAGGGGAACTCCTACGAGCAGTACTTC
>-|TRBJ2-1|-|TRBV9
CASSVGPGPRNEQFF
TGTGCCAGCAGCGTAGGTCCGGGTCCCCGCAATGAGCAGTTCTTC
>-|TRBJ2-2|TRBD2|TRBV7-2
CASSLAGATGELFF
TGTGCCAGCAGTTTAGCGGGGGCGACCGGGGAGCTGTTTTTT
>-|TRBJ2-7|TRBD2|TRBV11-2
CASSIHLAGQYEQYF
TGTGCCAGCAGCATACACCTAGCGGGACAATACGAGCAGTACTTC
>-|TRBJ2-1|-|TRBV4-3
CASSQNRGRTYNEQFF
TGCGCCAGCAGCCAAAACAGAGGACGAACCTACAATGAGCAGTTCTTC
>few|TRBJ1-1|-|TRBV12-5
CASSPGMNTEAFF
TGTGCTAGTTCACCGGGGATGAACACTGAAGCTTTCTTT
>-|TRBJ2-7|TRBD2|TRBV15
CATSTRGSGRSSYEQYF
TGTGCCACCAGCACAAGAGGTAGCGGGCGGAGCTCCTACGAGCAGTACTTC
>-|TRBJ2-1|-|TRBV7-9
CASSLSWGSRNEQFF
TGTGCCAGCAGCTTATCGTGGGGGTCTAGGAATGAGCAGTTCTTC
>-|TRBJ1-1|-|TRBV27
CASSWVQGGSTEAFF
TGTGCCAGCAGTTGGGTACAGGGAGGGAGCACTGAAGCTTTCTTT